The 25 T cell receptor beta chains given below trace back to one sample, sequenced in a study of cytomegalovirus exposure and HLA in healthy donors. PCR used 60 Vbeta primers and 13 Jbeta primers. Using immunoSEQ multiplex PCR, the repertoire was profiled, and TCRdb retains in-frame clones only, with some absent. The sample carries 130,000 or so clones, about 73% recorded once. Sequencing was done on a sample of PBMCs. The receptors were gathered from a woman in her thirties or forties in good health and CMV-seropositive.

V is TRBV6-1 and J is TRBJ2-5; the D gene is possibly TRBD1 (6 bases). CDR1 is MNHNS, CDR2 SASEGT, per germline. V was cut by 8 bases and J by 2 bases, with 9 bases left in between. The length of the CDR3 is 12 residues. The CDR3 sequence is CASSGQQETQYF. CDR3 DNA: TGTGCCAGCTCTGGACAGCAAGAGACCCAGTACTTC.

The CDR3 sequence: CASTKIPGLSNEKLFF. In DNA form, the CDR3 reads TGTGCCAGTACTAAAATACCGGGACTGAGTAATGAAAAACTGTTTTTT. The J gene is TRBJ1-4, the V gene TRBV19, with D maybe TRBD1 (5 bases). The CDR3 length is 16 residues. The V gene lost 7 bases and the J gene lost 4 bases, with 19 bases spanning the gap. In germline, CDR1 is LNHDA, CDR2 SQIVND (reference sequence).

This chain connects TRBV11-3 to TRBJ2-5, with 7 bases identical to TRBD2. Germline V gene lookup returns CDR1 SGHNT and CDR2 YENEEA. Unmatched junction bases numbered 9, after V lost 0 bases and J lost 2 bases. The CDR3 is made up of 17 amino acids. CDR3 sequence: CASSLDGLAAFQETQYF. Here the CDR3 DNA reads TGTGCCAGCAGCTTAGATGGCCTAGCGGCTTTTCAAGAGACCCAGTACTTC.

The genes are TRBV4-3 and TRBJ2-5; D is undetermined. CDR3 length equals 14 residues. Trimming took 0 bases from V and 13 from J, leaving 18 bases between them. From germline, CDR1 is LGHNA and CDR2 YSLEER. CDR3 sequence reads: CASSQDLAGIVRYF. In DNA, the CDR3 is TGCGCCAGCAGCCAAGATCTGGCAGGCATCGTTAGGTACTTC.

V is TRBV7-3 and J is TRBJ2-2; no firm D call. Between the trimmed V and J ends, which lost 5 bases and 5 bases, there was a span of 6 bases. Germline V gives CDR1 SGHTA, CDR2 FQGTGA. This CDR3 is built from 12 residues. The CDR3 spells CASSAVTGELFF. The CDR3 DNA sequence: TGTGCCAGCAGCGCGGTAACCGGGGAGCTGTTTTTT.

The J gene is TRBJ2-5, the V gene TRBV5-1; perhaps TRBD2 as D (6 bases). The end of the DNA is better explained by TRBJ2-7, so the J call may be wrong. The V gene's germline CDR1 is SGHRS and CDR2 YFSETQ. This CDR3 spans 14 amino acids. CDR3 in DNA: TGCGCCAGCAGGGAGGGACCCGGGGGTTACGAGCAGTACTTC. This codes for CASREGPGGYEQYF.

The J gene is TRBJ2-1, the V gene TRBV7-6, with 16 bases aligning to TRBD2. The CDR3 has 17 residues. Trimming removed 1 base from V and 9 bases from J; junction bases left unmatched: 6. Germline CDR1 reads SGHVS; CDR2 reads FNYEAQ. The CDR3, as DNA: TGTGCCAGCAGCTTAGGAGGGACTAGCGGGAGGGCCGGTGAGCAGTTCTTC. Encoded protein: CASSLGGTSGRAGEQFF. Filled out from reference TRBV7-6 and TRBJ2-1, the complete variable domain reads GAGVSQSPRYKVTKRGQDVALRCDPISGHVSLYWYRQALGQGPEFLTYFNYEAQQDKSGLPNDRFSAERPEGSISTLTIQRTEQRDSAMYRCASSLGGTSGRAGEQFFGPGTRLTVL.

The CDR3 DNA reads as TGTGCCAGCAGCTCGGGGATGACAGAGACCCAGTACTTC. Residues: CASSSGMTETQYF. The chain carries TRBV11-3 and TRBJ2-5; TRBD2 might be the D (5 bases). The CDR3 totals 13 residues. Trimming removed 4 bases from V and 4 bases from J, with 10 bases in between. Germline CDR1 and CDR2: SGHNT and YENEEA.

V is TRBV4-2 and J is TRBJ1-4; 9 bases match TRBD1. Unmatched junction bases numbered 6, after V lost 1 base and J lost 6 bases. The CDR3 extends over 16 amino acids. Germline CDR1 is LGHNA and CDR2 is YNFKEQ. The CDR3 region is CASSQAPGQGYEKLFF. The CDR3 DNA reads TGTGCCAGCAGCCAAGCTCCGGGACAGGGTTATGAAAAACTGTTTTTT.

This chain joins TRBV19 and TRBJ1-1; possible D gene TRBD1, 6 bases. Germline V gene data show CDR1 as LNHDA and CDR2 as SQIVND (reference sequence). Deletions cut 3 bases from V and 5 bases from J, with 19 bases between. The CDR3 is 16 residues long. The CDR3 here is CASSMRTGSGFTEAFF. The CDR3 DNA sequence: TGTGCCAGTAGTATGCGAACAGGGAGCGGTTTTACTGAAGCTTTCTTT.

This chain uses TRBV5-4 with TRBJ2-7, with unresolved D. Trimming shortened V by 3 bases and J by 2 bases, and 27 bases separated the two germline ends. Germline loops: CDR1 SGHNT, CDR2 YYREEE (reference sequence). CDR3 length: 19 residues. The DNA for the CDR3 is TGTGCCAGCAGCTCCCCCGGCGGCGCGAGTCTTTCACCCCCCTACGAGCAGTACTTC. Amino acid sequence: CASSSPGGASLSPPYEQYF.

The chain joins TRBV11-1 to TRBJ2-1, with D maybe TRBD1 (6 bases). The ends were cut back, 4 bases at V and 7 bases at J, with 8 bases in the middle. This CDR3 is built from 12 residues. The germline gives CDR1 SGHAT, CDR2 FQDESV (reference sequence). CDR3 in amino acids: CASSYDRNEQFF. The DNA of the CDR3 is TGTGCCAGCAGCTATGACAGGAATGAGCAGTTCTTC.

This rearrangement joins TRBV6-1 to TRBJ1-3; D not certain. Germline CDR1 MNHNS, CDR2 SASEGT. The CDR3 spans 15 residues. Trimming took off 0 bases at V and 4 bases at J, with 10 bases between the two ends. The CDR3 sequence: CASSEAPGRGNTIYF. The DNA of the CDR3 is TGTGCCAGCAGTGAAGCGCCAGGTCGGGGAAACACCATATATTTT.

The chain carries TRBV5-4 and TRBJ1-6, with TRBD1 identical over 7 bases. The J segment lost 6 bases and the V segment lost 1 base, leaving 10 bases of the junction unmatched. This CDR3 is 17 amino acids long. CDR1 and CDR2 (germline): SGHNT, YYREEE (reference sequence). CDR3 in amino acids: CASSLRGSGTANSPLHF. In DNA form, the CDR3 reads TGTGCCAGCAGCTTGCGGGGGTCCGGGACAGCTAATTCACCCCTCCACTTT.

The sample holds a few counts of this clone. CDR3 nucleotide sequence: TGTGCCAGCAGCTTCAGAGACAGCCACACCGGGGAGCTGTTTTTT. Protein sequence: CASSFRDSHTGELFF. The chain uses TRBV7-2 and TRBJ2-2; a possible D gene is TRBD1 (5 bases). Germline V gene data show CDR1 as SGHTA and CDR2 as FQGNSA. The CDR3 has 15 amino acids. V was shortened by 3 bases and J by 3 bases, with 11 bases between the two germline ends.

The chain is built from TRBV4-1 and TRBJ2-7, with D possibly matching TRBD2 (5 bases). Trimming stripped 4 bases from V and 0 bases from J, with 16 bases between. CDR3 size: 16 residues. The germline gives CDR1 MGHRA, CDR2 YSYEKL. The CDR3 nucleotides are TGCGCCAGCAGCCGCGACCGGACGGGGAGCTCCTACGAGCAGTACTTC. Residues: CASSRDRTGSSYEQYF.

The chain has TRBV5-1 and TRBJ2-5; TRBD2 matches at 8 bases. The CDR3 is 17 residues long. Trimming took 1 base from V and 4 from J; bases not matched to a gene: 12. Per the germline V gene, CDR1 is SGHRS and CDR2 is YFSETQ. The CDR3 DNA follows: TGCGCCAGCAGCTTGAATCCGGTGGCGGGAGGAGGAGAGACCCAGTACTTC. Protein sequence: CASSLNPVAGGGETQYF.

The gene calls are TRBV5-1 and TRBJ2-5, with 7 bases fitting TRBD1. CDR1 and CDR2 from the germline V gene are SGHRS and YFSETQ. This CDR3 contains 15 residues. V was pared by 2 bases and J by 1 base, with 5 bases of the junction left unmatched. DNA for the CDR3: TGCGCCAGCAGCTTCCTGGGACAGACCCAAGAGACCCAGTACTTC. Its protein product is CASSFLGQTQETQYF.

The V gene is TRBV9, the J gene TRBJ2-1; 10 bases align to TRBD2. The CDR3 runs 16 residues. Losses at the gene ends were 0 bases for V and 5 bases for J; bases not matched to a gene: 5. Looked up from germline, CDR1 is SGDLS and CDR2 is YYNGEE. The chain's CDR3 is CASSVVSSGSNNEQFF. The DNA for the CDR3 is TGTGCCAGCAGCGTAGTTTCTAGCGGGAGTAACAATGAGCAGTTCTTC.

The chain has TRBV5-4 and TRBJ1-2, with D hard to call. This CDR3 region has 13 residues. CDR1 is SGHNT, CDR2 YYREEE, per germline (reference sequence). V lost 4 bases, J lost 4 bases, and 11 bases lay in between. In DNA form, the CDR3 reads TGTGCCAGCAGCGGGGTAGAGGGCTATGGCTACACCTTC. Its translation is CASSGVEGYGYTF.

This chain connects TRBV18 to TRBJ1-1; D unclear. Between the trimmed V and J ends, which lost 4 bases and 5 bases, there was a span of 5 bases. There are 11 residues in the CDR3. CDR1 and CDR2 from the germline V gene are KGHSH and LQKENI. CDR3 nucleotides: TGTGCCAGCTCACACGGGACTGAAGCTTTCTTT. Translation gives CASSHGTEAFF.

This chain uses TRBV9 with TRBJ1-1; 7 bases are a match to TRBD1. CDR3 length: 15 amino acids. V gave up 3 bases and J gave up 5 bases; unmatched junction bases: 10. Germline V CDR1 and CDR2: SGDLS, YYNGEE. The CDR3 region has the DNA TGTGCCAGCAGCGCCCAGGGGGGCGTTGTAACTGAAGCTTTCTTT. Protein: CASSAQGGVVTEAFF.

The chain joins TRBV5-6 to TRBJ2-5; TRBD1 matches at 10 bases. Germline V gene data show CDR1 as SGHDT and CDR2 as YYEEEE. V lost 6 bases and J lost 3; bases outside the gene matches: 8. The CDR3 totals 15 residues. CDR3 nucleotides: TGTGCCAGCAAATATCTGACAGGGGGCGAAGAGACCCAGTACTTC. Translating gives CASKYLTGGEETQYF. The full variable domain, completed using reference TRBV5-6 and TRBJ2-5, is DAGVTQSPTHLIKTRGQQVTLRCSPKSGHDTVSWYQQALGQGPQFIFQYYEEEERQRGNFPDRFSGHQFPNYSSELNVNALLLGDSALYLCASKYLTGGEETQYFGPGTRLLVL.

V is TRBV6-1 and J is TRBJ1-4, with D possibly matching TRBD1 (5 bases). CDR3 length: 12 residues. The germline CDR1 and CDR2 sequences are MNHNS and SASEGT. V was trimmed by 6 bases and J by 9 bases, leaving 11 bases between them. The chain's CDR3 is CASSLPGKKLFF. CDR3 nucleotides: TGTGCCAGCAGCCTTCCAGGGAAAAAACTGTTTTTT.

This clone was recorded a few times. The chain couples TRBV4-3 to TRBJ1-2; D remains ambiguous. The CDR3 loop spans 15 amino acids. Trimming took off 1 base at V and 5 bases at J, with 14 bases between the two ends. Per the germline V gene, CDR1 is LGHNA and CDR2 is YSLEER. As DNA, the CDR3 is TGCGCCAGCAGCCAAGGGAGACTCCTGGCGTATGGCTACACCTTC. Translating it yields CASSQGRLLAYGYTF.